This record concerns one T cell receptor beta chain sequence. The sample is drawn from a study of Tregs in tolerant kidney transplant recipients. Data came from immunoSEQ multiplex PCR; TCRdb stores just in-frame clones and leaves some out. The table lists some 70,000 clones, about 89% of them singletons. Germline V gene sequence: CDR1 SGHVS, CDR2 FNYEAQ. Trimming cost V 1 base and J 4 bases; bases outside gene matches: 12. This CDR3 contains 17 residues. The rearrangement uses TRBV7-6 and TRBJ1-1, with 7 bases identical to TRBD1. This TCR came from a human donor who received a combined kidney and bone marrow transplant. The source material was CD4+ T cells from blood, sampled before the transplant. CDR3 sequence: CASSLVRGTARGTEAFF. In nucleotides, the CDR3 is TGTGCCAGCAGCTTAGTGAGGGGGACAGCTCGGGGCACTGAAGCTTTCTTT.